Below, 11 T cell receptor beta chains from the same sample are listed, as sequenced in a study of shared clonotypes between healthy human individuals. Data came from immunoSEQ multiplex PCR; TCRdb stores just in-frame clones and leaves some out. Seen here are roughly 2.6 million clones, around nine tenths observed once, and the top ten hold around 0.15%. Specimen: naive CD4+ T cells sorted from blood. Subset described: CD45RA+ positively selected. The receptors come from a man between 18 and 35 years old in good health.

V usage is TRBV29-1 and J usage is TRBJ2-1, with D maybe TRBD1 (6 bases). CDR3 size: 15 residues. Trimming removed 8 bases from V and 8 bases from J, with 25 bases in between. CDR1 is SQVTM, CDR2 ANQGSEA, per germline. The CDR3 loop is CSIHREGGTSDEQFF. The DNA for the CDR3 is TGCAGCATTCACAGGGAAGGAGGAACAAGTGATGAGCAGTTCTTC.

This chain links TRBV5-6 with TRBJ2-3; no firm D call. CDR3 size: 15 residues. Germline CDR1 and CDR2: SGHDT and YYEEEE. V lost 0 bases, J lost 9 bases, and 17 bases lay in between. The CDR3 sequence: CASSLVAAAGGTQYF. The CDR3 coding sequence is TGTGCCAGCAGCTTGGTCGCCGCGGCAGGCGGCACGCAGTATTTT. Combining the CDR3 with reference TRBV5-6 and TRBJ2-3 gives the whole variable domain DAGVTQSPTHLIKTRGQQVTLRCSPKSGHDTVSWYQQALGQGPQFIFQYYEEEERQRGNFPDRFSGHQFPNYSSELNVNALLLGDSALYLCASSLVAAAGGTQYFGPGTRLTVL.

As concerns this clone: This sample also contains other DNA sequences that code for the same CDR3. This chain links TRBV7-3 with TRBJ2-7; 7 bases map to TRBD2. After removal of 5 bases from V and 0 bases from J, the junction contained 4 bases not matched to a gene. This CDR3 region has 14 residues. Germline CDR1 reads SGHTA; CDR2 reads FQGTGA. CDR3: CASSAGGSSYEQYF. The CDR3 DNA sequence: TGTGCCAGCAGCGCCGGGGGGAGCTCCTACGAGCAGTACTTC.

This clone was found once. J is TRBJ1-4 and V is TRBV6-6; TRBD1 matches at 7 bases. V shed 6 bases and J 5 bases; nucleotides not matched to a gene: 6. CDR1 is MNHNY, CDR2 SVGAGI, per germline (reference sequence). The CDR3 totals 14 residues. The chain's CDR3 is CASRTQGPNEKLFF. In DNA, the CDR3 is TGTGCCAGCAGGACACAGGGGCCCAATGAAAAACTGTTTTTT.

The gene calls are TRBV11-2 and TRBJ2-3; D not certain. Germline values: CDR1 SGHAT, CDR2 FQNNGV. The CDR3 covers 14 residues. The V gene lost 5 bases and the J gene lost 2 bases, with 11 bases spanning the gap. The CDR3 loop reads CASSVDLATDTQYF. The CDR3 DNA is TGTGCCAGCAGCGTTGATTTGGCCACAGATACGCAGTATTTT. The full variable domain, with the rest looked up from reference TRBV11-2 and TRBJ2-3, is EAGVAQSPRYKIIEKRQSVAFWCNPISGHATLYWYQQILGQGPKLLIQFQNNGVVDDSQLPKDRFSAERLKGVDSTLKIQPAKLEDSAVYLCASSVDLATDTQYFGPGTRLTVL.

Remarks on this clone: An end of the junction does not agree with germline; a read error may underlie this. The genes are TRBV7-7 and TRBJ2-1, with D possibly being TRBD1 (6 bases). This CDR3 contains 14 residues. Germline CDR1 and CDR2: SSHAT and FNYEAQ (reference sequence). The chain's CDR3 is CASSTGSSYNEQFF. The CDR3 DNA reads TGTGCTAGCAGCACAGGGAGCTCCTACAATGAGCAGTTCTTC.

The chain links TRBV4-3 to TRBJ2-7, with D possibly TRBD2 on 5 matching bases. Germline CDR1 LGHNA, CDR2 YSLEER. Trimming removed 1 base at V and 4 bases at J, with 14 bases between. The CDR3 covers 15 residues. Here the CDR3 DNA reads TGCGCCAGCAGCCAAGGCGTTATTGGACTTTACGAGCAGTACTTC. It specifies CASSQGVIGLYEQYF.

The rearrangement uses TRBV7-9 and TRBJ2-5; 14 bases line up with TRBD2. The CDR3 loop spans 15 amino acids. Germline-derived CDR1 and CDR2 are SEHNR and FQNEAQ (reference sequence). J lost 4 bases, V lost 5 bases, and 3 bases had no gene match. Here the CDR3 reads CASSVTSGGVETQYF. The CDR3 DNA reads as TGTGCCAGCAGCGTGACTAGCGGGGGGGTAGAGACCCAGTACTTC.

The chain links TRBV6-5 to TRBJ2-2; D ambiguous. Trimming took 2 bases from V and 1 from J, leaving 5 bases between them. The CDR3 consists of 14 residues. Looked up from germline, CDR1 is MNHEY and CDR2 is SVGAGI. The CDR3 loop reads CASSYPENTGELFF. CDR3 coding DNA: TGTGCCAGCAGTTACCCCGAGAACACCGGGGAGCTGTTTTTT.

The CDR3 nucleotides read TGTGCCAGCAAACGACCGGGACAGGGAGAACATGGCTACACCTTC. The encoded protein is CASKRPGQGEHGYTF. This chain uses TRBV5-5 with TRBJ1-2; 9 bases agree with TRBD1. V dropped 6 bases and J dropped 6; count of bases not matched to a gene: 12. Germline V gene sequence: CDR1 SGHKS, CDR2 YYEKEE (reference sequence). CDR3 size: 15 residues. The full variable domain, in which reference TRBV5-5 and TRBJ1-2 provide the parts outside the CDR3, is DAGVTQSPTHLIKTRGQQVTLRCSPISGHKSVSWYQQVLGQGPQFIFQYYEKEERGRGNFPDRFSARQFPNYSSELNVNALLLGDSALYLCASKRPGQGEHGYTFGSGTRLTVV.

This chain uses TRBV5-6 with TRBJ2-7; D ambiguous. The V end was cut by 1 base, the J end by 0 bases, with 11 bases between. From germline, CDR1 is SGHDT and CDR2 YYEEEE. CDR3 size: 15 residues. The CDR3 region is CASSLYAVSSYEQYF. The CDR3, as DNA: TGTGCCAGCAGCTTGTACGCGGTCTCCTCCTACGAGCAGTACTTC.